The following is a T cell receptor beta chain sequence with its context. Germline CDR1 MDHEN, CDR2 SYDVKM. V was pared by 8 bases and J by 4 bases, with 7 bases of the junction left unmatched. The CDR3 has 14 residues. Clones were sequenced by immunoSEQ multiplex PCR, and TCRdb holds only the in-frame ones, with some missing. The sample shows tens of thousands of clones, roughly 82% of them seen only once. This sample is part of a study of OX40 agonist ivuxolimab in advanced cancers. On the study more broadly: Ivuxolimab, an antibody that agonizes OX40 (CD134), was administered to the patients.

Autoimmune disease history or systemic immunosuppression excluded patients. This receptor was taken from an adult with an advanced solid tumor such as melanoma, head and neck, liver or kidney cancer. The rearrangement uses TRBV28 and TRBJ2-7; TRBD2 aligns across 11 bases. Sequenced here: CD4+ or CD8+ T cells sorted from blood, sampled in a trial of the OX40 agonist ivuxolimab. This CDR3 reads CASLKTSGKYEQYF. The CDR3 nucleotides read TGTGCCAGCCTAAAGACTAGCGGGAAGTACGAGCAGTACTTC.